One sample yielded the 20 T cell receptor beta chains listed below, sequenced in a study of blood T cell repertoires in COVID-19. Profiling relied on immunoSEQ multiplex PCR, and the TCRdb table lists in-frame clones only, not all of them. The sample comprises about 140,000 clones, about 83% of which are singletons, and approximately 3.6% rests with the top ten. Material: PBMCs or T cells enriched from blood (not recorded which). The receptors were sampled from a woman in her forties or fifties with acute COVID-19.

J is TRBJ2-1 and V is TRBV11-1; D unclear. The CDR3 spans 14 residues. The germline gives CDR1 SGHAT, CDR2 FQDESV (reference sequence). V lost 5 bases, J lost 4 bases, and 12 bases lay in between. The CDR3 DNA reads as TGTGCCAGCAGCCCCCTCCGACAATACAATGAGCAGTTCTTC. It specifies CASSPLRQYNEQFF. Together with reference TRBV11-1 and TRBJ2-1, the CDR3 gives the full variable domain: EAEVAQSPRYKITEKSQAVAFWCDPISGHATLYWYRQILGQGPELLVQFQDESVVDDSQLPKDRFSAERLKGVDSTLKIQPAELGDSAMYLCASSPLRQYNEQFFGPGTRLTVL.

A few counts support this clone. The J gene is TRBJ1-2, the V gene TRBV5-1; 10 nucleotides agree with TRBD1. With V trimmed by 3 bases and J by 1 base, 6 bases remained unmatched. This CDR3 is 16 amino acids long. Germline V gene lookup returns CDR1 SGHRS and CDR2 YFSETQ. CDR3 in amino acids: CASSWGTGDINYGYTF. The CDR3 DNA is TGCGCCAGCAGCTGGGGGACAGGGGACATTAACTATGGCTACACCTTC.

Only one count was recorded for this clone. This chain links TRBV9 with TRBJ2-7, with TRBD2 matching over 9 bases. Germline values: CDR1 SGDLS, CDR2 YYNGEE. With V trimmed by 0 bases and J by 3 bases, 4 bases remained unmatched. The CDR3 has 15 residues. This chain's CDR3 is CASSVGSSGIYEQYF. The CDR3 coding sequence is TGTGCCAGCAGCGTAGGGTCTAGCGGGATCTACGAGCAGTACTTC.

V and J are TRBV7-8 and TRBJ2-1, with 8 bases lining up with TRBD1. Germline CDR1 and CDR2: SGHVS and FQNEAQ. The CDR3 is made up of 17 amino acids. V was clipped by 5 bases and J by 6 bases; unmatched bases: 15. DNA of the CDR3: TGTGCCAGCAGCCTCCTACAGACAGGGGTTTCCGGCAATGAGCAGTTCTTC. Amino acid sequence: CASSLLQTGVSGNEQFF.

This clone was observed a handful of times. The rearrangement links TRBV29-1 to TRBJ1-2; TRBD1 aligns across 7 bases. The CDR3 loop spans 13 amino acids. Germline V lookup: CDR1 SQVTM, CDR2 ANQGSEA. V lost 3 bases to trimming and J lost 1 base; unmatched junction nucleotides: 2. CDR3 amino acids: CSVDRQGNYGYTF. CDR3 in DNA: TGCAGCGTTGATAGACAGGGTAACTATGGCTACACCTTC. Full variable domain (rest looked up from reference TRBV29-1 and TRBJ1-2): SAVISQKPSRDICQRGTSLTIQCQVDSQVTMMFWYRQQPGQSLTLIATANQGSEATYESGFVIDKFPISRPNLTFSTLTVSNMSPEDSSIYLCSVDRQGNYGYTFGSGTRLTVV.

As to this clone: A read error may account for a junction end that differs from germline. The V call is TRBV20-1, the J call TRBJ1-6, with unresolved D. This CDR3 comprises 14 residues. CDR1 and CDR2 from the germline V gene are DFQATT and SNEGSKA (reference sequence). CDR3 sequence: CSASRASDNSPLHF. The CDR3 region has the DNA TGCAGTGCTAGTCGAGCCTCCGATAATTCACCCCTCCACTTT.

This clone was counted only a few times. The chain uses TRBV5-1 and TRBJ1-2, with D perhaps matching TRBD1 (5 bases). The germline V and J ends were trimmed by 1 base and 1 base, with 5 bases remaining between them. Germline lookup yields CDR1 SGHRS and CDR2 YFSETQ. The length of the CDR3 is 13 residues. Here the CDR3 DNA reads TGCGCCAGCAGCTTGCAGGGTAACTATGGCTACACCTTC. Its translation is CASSLQGNYGYTF.

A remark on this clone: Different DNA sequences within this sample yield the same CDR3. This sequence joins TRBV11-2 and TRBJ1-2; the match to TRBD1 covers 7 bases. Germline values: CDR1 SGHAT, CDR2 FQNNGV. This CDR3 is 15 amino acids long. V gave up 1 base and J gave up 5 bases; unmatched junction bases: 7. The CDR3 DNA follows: TGTGCCAGCAGCTTAGTGGAGGGGGCAGGATATGGCTACACCTTC. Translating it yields CASSLVEGAGYGYTF.

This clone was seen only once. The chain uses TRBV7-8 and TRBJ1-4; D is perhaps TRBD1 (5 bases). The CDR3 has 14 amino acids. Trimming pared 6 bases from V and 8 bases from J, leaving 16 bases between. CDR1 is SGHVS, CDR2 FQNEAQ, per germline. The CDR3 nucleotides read TGTGCCAGCAGAGGCGGGGCGCATAACGAAAAACTGTTTTTT. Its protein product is CASRGGAHNEKLFF.

The CDR3 spells CASSLAGRSTEAFF. The CDR3 nucleotides are TGTGCCAGCAGCTTGGCCGGGAGAAGCACTGAAGCTTTCTTT. The chain is built from TRBV5-6 and TRBJ1-1; D not certain. V gave up 0 bases and J gave up 4 bases, with 10 bases separating them. Germline assignment: CDR1 SGHDT and CDR2 YYEEEE. The CDR3 is 14 amino acids. Filled out from reference TRBV5-6 and TRBJ1-1, the complete variable domain reads DAGVTQSPTHLIKTRGQQVTLRCSPKSGHDTVSWYQQALGQGPQFIFQYYEEEERQRGNFPDRFSGHQFPNYSSELNVNALLLGDSALYLCASSLAGRSTEAFFGQGTRLTVV.

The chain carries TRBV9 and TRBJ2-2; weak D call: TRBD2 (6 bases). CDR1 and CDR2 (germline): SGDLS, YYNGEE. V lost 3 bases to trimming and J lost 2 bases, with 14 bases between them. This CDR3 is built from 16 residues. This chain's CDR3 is CASSGGVADNTGELFF. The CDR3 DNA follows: TGTGCCAGCAGCGGCGGGGTAGCAGACAACACCGGGGAGCTGTTTTTT.

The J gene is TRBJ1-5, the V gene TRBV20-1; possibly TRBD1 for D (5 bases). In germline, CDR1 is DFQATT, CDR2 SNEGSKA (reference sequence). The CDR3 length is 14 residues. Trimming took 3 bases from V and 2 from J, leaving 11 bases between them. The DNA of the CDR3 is TGCAGTGCTAGTACGGGAGGGGGCAATCAGCCCCAGCATTTT. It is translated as CSASTGGGNQPQHF.

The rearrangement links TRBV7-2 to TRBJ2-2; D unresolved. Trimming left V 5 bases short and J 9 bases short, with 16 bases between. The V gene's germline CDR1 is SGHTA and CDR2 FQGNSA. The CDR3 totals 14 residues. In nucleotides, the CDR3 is TGTGCCAGCAGCCCCTACTCTCTAGACCGGGAGCTGTTTTTT. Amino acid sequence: CASSPYSLDRELFF.

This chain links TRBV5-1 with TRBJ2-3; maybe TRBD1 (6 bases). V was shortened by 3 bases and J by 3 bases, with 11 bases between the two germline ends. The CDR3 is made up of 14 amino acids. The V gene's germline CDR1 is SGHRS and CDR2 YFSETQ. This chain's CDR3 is CASSSWTETDTQYF. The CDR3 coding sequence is TGCGCCAGCAGCTCCTGGACAGAGACAGATACGCAGTATTTT.

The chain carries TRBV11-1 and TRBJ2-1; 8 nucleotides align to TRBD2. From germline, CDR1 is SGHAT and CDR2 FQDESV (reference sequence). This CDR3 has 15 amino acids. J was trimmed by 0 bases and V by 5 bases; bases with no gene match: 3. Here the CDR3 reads CASSLGTSSYNEQFF. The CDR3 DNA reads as TGTGCCAGCAGCCTCGGGACTAGCTCCTACAATGAGCAGTTCTTC.

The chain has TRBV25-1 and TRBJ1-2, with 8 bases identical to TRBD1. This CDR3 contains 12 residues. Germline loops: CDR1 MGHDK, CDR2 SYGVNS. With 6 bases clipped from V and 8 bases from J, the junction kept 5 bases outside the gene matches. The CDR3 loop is CASRQGADGYTF. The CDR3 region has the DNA TGTGCCAGCAGGCAGGGGGCGGACGGCTACACCTTC.

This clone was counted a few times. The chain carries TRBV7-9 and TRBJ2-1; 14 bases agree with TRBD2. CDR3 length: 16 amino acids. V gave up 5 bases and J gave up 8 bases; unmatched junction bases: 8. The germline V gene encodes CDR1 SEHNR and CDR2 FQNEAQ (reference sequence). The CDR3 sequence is CASSVRLAGGSDEQFF. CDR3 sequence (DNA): TGTGCCAGCAGCGTAAGACTAGCGGGAGGGAGTGATGAGCAGTTCTTC.

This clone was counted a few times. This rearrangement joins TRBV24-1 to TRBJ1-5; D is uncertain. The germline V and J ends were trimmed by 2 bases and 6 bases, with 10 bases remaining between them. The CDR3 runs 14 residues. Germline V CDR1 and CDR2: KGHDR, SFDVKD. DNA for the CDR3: TGTGCCACCAGTGATTACCGTTCCAGTCAGCCCCAGCATTTT. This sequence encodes CATSDYRSSQPQHF.

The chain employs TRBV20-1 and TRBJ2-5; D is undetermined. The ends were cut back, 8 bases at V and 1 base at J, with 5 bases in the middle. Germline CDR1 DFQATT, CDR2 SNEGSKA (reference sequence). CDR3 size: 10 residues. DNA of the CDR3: TGCAGTCCAGGCCAAGAGACCCAGTACTTC. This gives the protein CSPGQETQYF.

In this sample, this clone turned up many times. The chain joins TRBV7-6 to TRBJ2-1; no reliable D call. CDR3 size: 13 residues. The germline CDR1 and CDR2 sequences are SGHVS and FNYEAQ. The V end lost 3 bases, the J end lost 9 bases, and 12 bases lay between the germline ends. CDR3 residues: CASSLGPVGEQFF. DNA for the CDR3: TGTGCCAGCAGCTTGGGCCCCGTCGGTGAGCAGTTCTTC.